This T cell receptor beta chain was captured in a study of early T cells in non-severe SARS-CoV-2 infection. Unique molecular identifiers were added to individual cDNA molecules. TCRdb itself ran the 5' RACE reads through MiXCR, one entry per CDR3 protein. Among 45,000 to 75,000 distinct CDR3 sequences listed, 8% to 9.5% were seen once. The CDR3 consists of 16 residues. The V segment lost 5 bases and the J segment 7 bases; nucleotides outside the gene matches: 13. Per germline, CDR1 LGHNA and CDR2 YSLEER. Comment on this clonotype: A much larger clonotype is one base distant, so this may be a read error.

This sequence joins TRBV4-3 and TRBJ2-2; 7 bases align to TRBD1. The TCR comes from an adult who was a healthcare worker with PCR-confirmed SARS-CoV-2 infection or an uninfected control (not recorded which). The sequenced sample was whole blood. The CDR3 coding sequence is TGCGCCAGCAGCAAAGCTAGGGGGCGCCGGAACGGGGAGCTGTTTTTT. This codes for CASSKARGRRNGELFF.